This T cell receptor (beta chain) appears in the sequencing data of a study of a mutant IDH1 vaccine in newly diagnosed glioma. At the level of the study: Treatment recipients were around 62% male and around 40% female, and their mean age was roughly 40 years.

From germline, CDR1 is MNHEY and CDR2 SVGAGI. The V end was cut by 5 bases, the J end by 1 base, with 9 bases between. This CDR3 is built from 14 residues. This clone was counted only a few times. Its specificity is unknown. Method: immunoSEQ multiplex PCR; TCRdb's copy keeps in-frame clones and lacks some. The data contain approximately 11,000 clones, roughly 91% of them singletons. Time point denoted: week 5, during vaccination. Each dose delivered 300 ug of mutant IDH1 20-mer peptide subcutaneously with imiquimod. The material was PBMCs, obtained from a glioma patient whose treatment included an IDH1 peptide vaccine. The chain combines TRBV6-5 with TRBJ1-5, with a tentative D call TRBD1 (5 bases). The source is a woman aged 35 to 49 with glioma. Some clones in this sample may be carry-over from other donors' samples. CDR3 amino acids: CASSPRVSNQPQHF. The CDR3 DNA reads as TGTGCCAGCAGTCCCAGGGTAAGCAATCAGCCCCAGCATTTT.